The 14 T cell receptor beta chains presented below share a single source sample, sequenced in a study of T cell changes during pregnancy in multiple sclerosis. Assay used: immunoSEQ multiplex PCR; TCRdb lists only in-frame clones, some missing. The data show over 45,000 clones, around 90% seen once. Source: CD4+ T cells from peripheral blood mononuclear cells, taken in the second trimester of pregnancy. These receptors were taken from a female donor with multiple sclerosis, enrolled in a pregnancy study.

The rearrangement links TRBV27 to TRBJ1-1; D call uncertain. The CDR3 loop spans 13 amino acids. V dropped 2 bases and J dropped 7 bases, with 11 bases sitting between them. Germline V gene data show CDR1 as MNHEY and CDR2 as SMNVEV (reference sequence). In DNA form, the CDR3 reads TGTGCCAGCAGTTTACGGCCGGGGAGTGAAGCTTTCTTT. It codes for CASSLRPGSEAFF.

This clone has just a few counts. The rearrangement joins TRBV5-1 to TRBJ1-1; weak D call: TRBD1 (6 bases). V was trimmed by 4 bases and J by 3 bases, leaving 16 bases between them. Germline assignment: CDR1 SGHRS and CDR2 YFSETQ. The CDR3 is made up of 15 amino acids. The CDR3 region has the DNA TGCGCCAGCAGCCCGCAAACCCGGACAGACACTGAAGCTTTCTTT. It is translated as CASSPQTRTDTEAFF.

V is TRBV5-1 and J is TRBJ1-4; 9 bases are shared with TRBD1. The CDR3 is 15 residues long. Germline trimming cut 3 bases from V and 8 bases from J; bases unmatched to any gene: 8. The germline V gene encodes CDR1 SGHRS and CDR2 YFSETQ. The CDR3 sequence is CASSSHDRGEEKLFF. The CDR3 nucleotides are TGCGCCAGCAGCTCTCACGACAGGGGGGAAGAAAAACTGTTTTTT.

As DNA, the CDR3 is TGTGCCAGTAGGCGACAGGTGAACTCCTACGAGCAGTACTTC. Encoded protein: CASRRQVNSYEQYF. The chain is built from TRBV19 and TRBJ2-7; the D gene is possibly TRBD1 (6 bases). Per the germline V gene, CDR1 is LNHDA and CDR2 is SQIVND (reference sequence). The CDR3 is 14 amino acids. The V end lost 6 bases, the J end lost 0 bases, and 12 bases lay between the germline ends.

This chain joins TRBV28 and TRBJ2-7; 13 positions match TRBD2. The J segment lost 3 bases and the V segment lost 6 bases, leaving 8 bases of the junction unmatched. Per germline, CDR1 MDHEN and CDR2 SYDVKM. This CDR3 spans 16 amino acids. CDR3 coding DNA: TGTGCCAGCAGATCGACTAGCGGGAGGTCTATCTACGAGCAGTACTTC. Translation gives CASRSTSGRSIYEQYF. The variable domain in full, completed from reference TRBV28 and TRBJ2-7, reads DVKVTQSSRYLVKRTGEKVFLECVQDMDHENMFWYRQDPGLGLRLIYFSYDVKMKEKGDIPEGYSVSREKKERFSLILESASTNQTSMYLCASRSTSGRSIYEQYFGPGTRLTVT.

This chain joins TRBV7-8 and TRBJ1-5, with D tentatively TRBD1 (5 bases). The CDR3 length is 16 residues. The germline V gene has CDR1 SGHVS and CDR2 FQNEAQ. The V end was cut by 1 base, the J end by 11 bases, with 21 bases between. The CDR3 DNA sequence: TGTGCCAGCAGCTTAGTCGGCAGGGTGCCCTCAGCAGCCCAGCATTTT. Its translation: CASSLVGRVPSAAQHF. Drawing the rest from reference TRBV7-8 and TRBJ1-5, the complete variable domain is GAGVSQSPRYKVAKRGQDVALRCDPISGHVSLFWYQQALGQGPEFLTYFQNEAQLDKSGLPSDRFFAERPEGSVSTLKIQRTQQEDSAVYLCASSLVGRVPSAAQHFGDGTRLSIL.

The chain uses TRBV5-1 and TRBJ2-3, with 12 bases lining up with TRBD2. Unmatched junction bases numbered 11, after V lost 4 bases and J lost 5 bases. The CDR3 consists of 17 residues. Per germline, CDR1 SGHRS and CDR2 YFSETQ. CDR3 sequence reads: CASSPTPTSGGGDTQYF. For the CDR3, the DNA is TGCGCCAGCAGCCCGACGCCGACTAGCGGGGGTGGAGATACGCAGTATTTT. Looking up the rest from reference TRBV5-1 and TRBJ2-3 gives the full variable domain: KAGVTQTPRYLIKTRGQQVTLSCSPISGHRSVSWYQQTPGQGLQFLFEYFSETQRNKGNFPGRFSGRQFSNSRSEMNVSTLELGDSALYLCASSPTPTSGGGDTQYFGPGTRLTVL.

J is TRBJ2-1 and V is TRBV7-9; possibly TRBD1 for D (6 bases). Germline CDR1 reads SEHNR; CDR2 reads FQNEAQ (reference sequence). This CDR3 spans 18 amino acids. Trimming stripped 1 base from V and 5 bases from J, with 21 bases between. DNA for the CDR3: TGTGCCAGCAGCTTAGGTAGAGTAGTCGGACAGCTAAACAATGAGCAGTTCTTC. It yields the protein CASSLGRVVGQLNNEQFF.

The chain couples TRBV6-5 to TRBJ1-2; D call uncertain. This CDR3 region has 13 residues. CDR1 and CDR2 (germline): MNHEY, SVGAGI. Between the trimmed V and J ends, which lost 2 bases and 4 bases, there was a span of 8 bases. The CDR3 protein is CASSYRSGYGYTF. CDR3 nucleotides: TGTGCCAGCAGTTACCGGTCTGGCTATGGCTACACCTTC.

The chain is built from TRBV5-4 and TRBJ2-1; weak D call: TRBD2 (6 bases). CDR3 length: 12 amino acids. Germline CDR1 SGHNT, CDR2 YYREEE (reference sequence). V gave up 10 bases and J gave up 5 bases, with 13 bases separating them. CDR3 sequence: CALWGGNNEQFF. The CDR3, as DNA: TGTGCCCTCTGGGGAGGAAACAATGAGCAGTTCTTC.

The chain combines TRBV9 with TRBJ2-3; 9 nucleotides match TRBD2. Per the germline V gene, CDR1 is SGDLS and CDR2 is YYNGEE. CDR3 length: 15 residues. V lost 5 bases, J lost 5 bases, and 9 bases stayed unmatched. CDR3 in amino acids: CASSAIAGVGDTQYF. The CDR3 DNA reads TGTGCCAGCAGTGCCATAGCGGGAGTCGGAGATACGCAGTATTTT.

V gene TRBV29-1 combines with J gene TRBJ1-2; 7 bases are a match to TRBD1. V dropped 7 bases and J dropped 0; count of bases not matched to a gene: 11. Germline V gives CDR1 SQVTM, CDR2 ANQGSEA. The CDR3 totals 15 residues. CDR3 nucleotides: TGCAGCGCTGCAGGGGGGACACTCTCTAACTATGGCTACACCTTC. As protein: CSAAGGTLSNYGYTF.

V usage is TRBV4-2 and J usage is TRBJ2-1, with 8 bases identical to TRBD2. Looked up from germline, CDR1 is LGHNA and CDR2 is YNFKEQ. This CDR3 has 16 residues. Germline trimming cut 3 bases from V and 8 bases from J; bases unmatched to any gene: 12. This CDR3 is CASSQGGVAGGYEQFF. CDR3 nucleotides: TGTGCCAGCAGCCAGGGGGGGGTTGCGGGGGGATATGAGCAGTTCTTC.

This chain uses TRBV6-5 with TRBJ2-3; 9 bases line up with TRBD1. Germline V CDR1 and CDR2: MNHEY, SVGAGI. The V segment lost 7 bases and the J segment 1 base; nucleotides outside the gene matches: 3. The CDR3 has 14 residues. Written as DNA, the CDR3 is TGTGCCAGCAACAGGGGGCAGGGCACAGATACGCAGTATTTT. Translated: CASNRGQGTDTQYF.